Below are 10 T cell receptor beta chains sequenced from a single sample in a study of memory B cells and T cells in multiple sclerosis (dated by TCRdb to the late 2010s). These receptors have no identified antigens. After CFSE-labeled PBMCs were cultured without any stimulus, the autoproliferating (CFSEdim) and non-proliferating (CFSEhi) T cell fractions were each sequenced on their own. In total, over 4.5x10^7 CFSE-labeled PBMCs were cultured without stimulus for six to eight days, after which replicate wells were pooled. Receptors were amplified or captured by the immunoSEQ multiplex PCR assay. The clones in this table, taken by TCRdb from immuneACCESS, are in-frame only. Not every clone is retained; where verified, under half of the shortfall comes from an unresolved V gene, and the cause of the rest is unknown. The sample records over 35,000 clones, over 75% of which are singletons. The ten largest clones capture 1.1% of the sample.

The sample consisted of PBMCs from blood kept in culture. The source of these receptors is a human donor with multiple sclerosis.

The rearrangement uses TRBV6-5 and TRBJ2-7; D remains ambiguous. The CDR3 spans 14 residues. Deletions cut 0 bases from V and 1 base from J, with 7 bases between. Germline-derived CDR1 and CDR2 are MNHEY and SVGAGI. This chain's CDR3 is CASSYSMGSYEQYF. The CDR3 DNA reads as TGTGCCAGCAGTTACTCGATGGGGTCCTACGAGCAGTACTTC.

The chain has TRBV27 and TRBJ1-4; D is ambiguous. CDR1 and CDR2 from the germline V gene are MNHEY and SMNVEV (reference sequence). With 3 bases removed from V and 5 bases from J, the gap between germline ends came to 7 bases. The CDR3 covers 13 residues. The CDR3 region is CASSFHGNEKLFF. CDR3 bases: TGTGCCAGCAGTTTTCACGGGAATGAAAAACTGTTTTTT.

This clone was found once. The CDR3: CASSFDTFRGTEAFF. The CDR3 region has the DNA TGTGCCAGCAGCTTCGACACGTTCCGAGGCACTGAAGCTTTCTTT. V usage is TRBV5-6 and J usage is TRBJ1-1; D uncertain. Germline loops: CDR1 SGHDT, CDR2 YYEEEE. The CDR3 contains 15 residues. V gave up 2 bases and J gave up 4 bases, with 15 bases separating them.

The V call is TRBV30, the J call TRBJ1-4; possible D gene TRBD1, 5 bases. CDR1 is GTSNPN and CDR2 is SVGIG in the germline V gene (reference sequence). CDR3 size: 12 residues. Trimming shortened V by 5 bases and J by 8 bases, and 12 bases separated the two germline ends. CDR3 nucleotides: TGTGCCTGGGGGTTGGGACTCGAAAAACTGTTTTTT. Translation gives CAWGLGLEKLFF.

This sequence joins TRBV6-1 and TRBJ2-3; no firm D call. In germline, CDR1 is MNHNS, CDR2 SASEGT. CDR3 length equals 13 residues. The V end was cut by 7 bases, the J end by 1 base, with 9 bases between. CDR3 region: CASTLGGTDTQYF. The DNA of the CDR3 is TGTGCCAGCACTCTTGGGGGCACAGATACGCAGTATTTT.

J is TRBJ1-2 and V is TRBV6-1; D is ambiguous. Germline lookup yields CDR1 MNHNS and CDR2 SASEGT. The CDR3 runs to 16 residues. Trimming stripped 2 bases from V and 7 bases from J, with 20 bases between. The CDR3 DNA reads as TGTGCCAGCAGTGAAAGTTGGGAGGGAGGAGTCGGTGGCTACACCTTC. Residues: CASSESWEGGVGGYTF.

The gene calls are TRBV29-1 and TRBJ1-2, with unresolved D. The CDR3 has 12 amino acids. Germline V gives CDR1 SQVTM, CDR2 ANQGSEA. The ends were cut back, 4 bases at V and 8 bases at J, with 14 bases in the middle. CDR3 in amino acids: CSVVVVGSGYTF. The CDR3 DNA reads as TGCAGCGTTGTAGTCGTTGGCAGCGGCTACACCTTC.

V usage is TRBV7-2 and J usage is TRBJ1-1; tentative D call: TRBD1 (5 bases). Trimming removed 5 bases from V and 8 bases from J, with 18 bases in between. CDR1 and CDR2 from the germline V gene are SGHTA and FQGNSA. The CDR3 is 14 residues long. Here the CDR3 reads CASSPLGDFYEAFF. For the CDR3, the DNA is TGTGCCAGCAGCCCCCTAGGGGACTTCTACGAAGCTTTCTTT.

The CDR3 bases are TGTGCCAGTAGTATACTGGGCCTCAACTATGGCTACACCTTC. Amino acid sequence: CASSILGLNYGYTF. This rearrangement joins TRBV19 to TRBJ1-2; no clear D. Trimming removed 2 bases from V and 2 bases from J, with 9 bases in between. Germline values: CDR1 LNHDA, CDR2 SQIVND (reference sequence). The CDR3 contains 14 residues.

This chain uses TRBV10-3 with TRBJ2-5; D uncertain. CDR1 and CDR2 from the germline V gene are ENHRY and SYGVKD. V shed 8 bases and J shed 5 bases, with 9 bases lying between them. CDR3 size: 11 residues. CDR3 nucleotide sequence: TGTGCCATCGGGTCGATCGAGACCCAGTACTTC. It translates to CAIGSIETQYF.